This passage covers 3 T cell receptor beta chains from one sample sequenced in a study of control samples from healthy donors and cancer patients. The method was immunoSEQ multiplex PCR; TCRdb's version includes in-frame clones alone and lacks a portion of them. The sample yields fewer than 85,000 clones, approximately 92% seen once. What was sequenced was blood. These receptors came from a woman aged 55-70 years in good health.

This sequence joins TRBV19 and TRBJ2-7; no definite D call. Trimming stripped 3 bases from V and 0 bases from J, with 9 bases between. CDR1 and CDR2 (germline): LNHDA, SQIVND (reference sequence). The CDR3 loop spans 14 amino acids. CDR3 DNA: TGTGCCAGTAGTATCGACTGGAACTCCTACGAGCAGTACTTC. This sequence encodes CASSIDWNSYEQYF.

This sequence joins TRBV6-2 or TRBV6-3 and TRBJ2-5; TRBD2 agrees at 8 bases. Trimming took 4 bases from V and 2 from J; bases not matched to a gene: 3. Per germline, CDR1 MNHEY and CDR2 SVGEGT. The CDR3 totals 14 residues. The CDR3 region is CASSLGGRQETQYF. Here the CDR3 DNA reads TGTGCCAGCAGTTTGGGCGGGAGGCAAGAGACCCAGTACTTC.

The CDR3 protein is CASSLSQGGFLPLHF. The CDR3 DNA reads as TGTGCCAGCAGTTTATCACAAGGGGGGTTTTTACCCCTCCACTTT. J is TRBJ1-6 and V is TRBV27, with D perhaps TRBD1 (6 bases). Trimming took off 0 bases at V and 12 bases at J, with 15 bases between the two ends. This CDR3 is built from 15 residues. In germline, CDR1 is MNHEY, CDR2 SMNVEV (reference sequence).